This TCR beta chain came from a study of T cells in Graves' hyperthyroidism and ophthalmopathy. Study conclusions and caveats: Blood also contained most expanded thyroid clonotypes above 0.001.

Germline loops: CDR1 SNHLY, CDR2 FYNNEI. There are 16 residues in the CDR3. Trimming shortened V by 6 bases and J by 0 bases, and 15 bases separated the two germline ends. Using RNA transcripts as the source, TCR beta CDR3 regions were amplified. A set of HTBI primers served as the primers for a first-round RT-PCR of the TCR CDR3. TCRdb re-analysed the multiplex PCR reads in MiXCR, keeping a single row per CDR3 protein. The sample lists around 500,000 distinct CDR3 sequences, approximately 15% seen once, with 15% to 20% in the top ten. There are a few counts of this clonotype. Its antigen is not identified.

The specimen sequenced was blood. This TCR was recovered from a woman between 18 and 29 years old with Graves' hyperthyroidism. J is TRBJ2-1 and V is TRBV2, with a possible D match to TRBD2 (6 bases). In DNA, the CDR3 is TGTGCCAGCAGCGAACTAGCTGCGAGCTCCTACAATGAGCAGTTCTTC. It specifies CASSELAASSYNEQFF.